The sequence of this T cell receptor (beta chain) was determined in a study of beta chain features in type 1 diabetes. As for the study in general: Patients and healthy donors were similar in age, gender and cell yields. Findings of the study overall: Type 1 diabetes patients had moderately but significantly shorter TCRB CDR3s in all four CD4+ subsets. A potential influence of HLA type upon TCRB rearrangement remained unresolved herein.

As for this clone: Its antigen is still unknown.

Researchers reported sorting CD4+ naive, central memory, regulatory and stem cell-like memory cells via CD45RO/CCR7/CD25/CD127/CD95/CD27. Sequencing targeted expressed TCRB transcripts, as all isolated RNA had been reverse transcribed. Assay used: immunoSEQ multiplex PCR; TCRdb lists only in-frame clones, some missing. The sample lists under 250,000 clones; 25% to 30% were seen once. The CDR3 is 13 amino acids. The germline V gene has CDR1 GTSNPN and CDR2 SVGIG (reference sequence). Between the trimmed V and J ends, which lost 5 bases and 4 bases, there was a span of 14 bases. The genes are TRBV30 and TRBJ2-5; D is unclear. Sequenced input: central memory CD4+ T cells from blood. The receptor comes from a man aged 25-45 years in good health. The CDR3: CAWAYRIGETQYF. The DNA of the CDR3 is TGTGCCTGGGCTTACCGCATTGGAGAGACCCAGTACTTC.